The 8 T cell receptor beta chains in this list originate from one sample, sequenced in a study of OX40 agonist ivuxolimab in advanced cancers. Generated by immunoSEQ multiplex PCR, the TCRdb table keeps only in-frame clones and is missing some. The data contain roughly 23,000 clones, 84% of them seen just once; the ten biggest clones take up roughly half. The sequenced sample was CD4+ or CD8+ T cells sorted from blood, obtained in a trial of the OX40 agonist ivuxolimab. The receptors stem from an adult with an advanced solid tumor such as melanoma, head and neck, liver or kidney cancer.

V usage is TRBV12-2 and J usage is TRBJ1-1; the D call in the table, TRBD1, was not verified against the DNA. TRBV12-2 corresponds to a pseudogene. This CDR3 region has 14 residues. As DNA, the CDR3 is TGTGCAAGTCGCTTAGGGGGGCGCGAGACTGAAGCTTTCTTT. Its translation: CASRLGGRETEAFF.

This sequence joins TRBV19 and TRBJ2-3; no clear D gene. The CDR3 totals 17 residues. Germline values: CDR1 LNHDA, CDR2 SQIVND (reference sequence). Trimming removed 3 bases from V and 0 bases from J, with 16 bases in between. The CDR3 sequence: CASSIWAGLRSTDTQYF. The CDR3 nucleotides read TGTGCCAGTAGTATTTGGGCAGGCCTAAGGAGCACAGATACGCAGTATTTT.

The CDR3 region is CASSLLRGPPYEQYF. The CDR3 nucleotides read TGCGCCAGCAGCCTACTCAGGGGGCCGCCCTACGAGCAGTACTTC. The genes are TRBV4-1 and TRBJ2-7; TRBD1 matches at 8 bases. The CDR3 is made up of 15 amino acids. V lost 4 bases to trimming and J lost 2 bases; unmatched junction nucleotides: 7. Germline V CDR1 and CDR2: MGHRA, YSYEKL.

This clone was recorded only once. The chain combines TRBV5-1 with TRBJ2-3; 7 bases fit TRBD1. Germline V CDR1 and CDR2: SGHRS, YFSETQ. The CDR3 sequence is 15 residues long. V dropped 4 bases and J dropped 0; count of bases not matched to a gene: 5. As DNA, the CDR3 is TGCGCCAGCAGCCCCGGACAGGCTAGCACAGATACGCAGTATTTT. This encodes CASSPGQASTDTQYF.

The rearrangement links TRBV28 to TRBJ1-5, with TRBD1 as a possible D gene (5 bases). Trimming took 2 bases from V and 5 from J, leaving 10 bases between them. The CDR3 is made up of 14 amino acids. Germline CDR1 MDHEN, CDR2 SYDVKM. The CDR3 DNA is TGTGCCAGCAGTTTAGGGAGGGGTGATCAGCCCCAGCATTTT. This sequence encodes CASSLGRGDQPQHF.

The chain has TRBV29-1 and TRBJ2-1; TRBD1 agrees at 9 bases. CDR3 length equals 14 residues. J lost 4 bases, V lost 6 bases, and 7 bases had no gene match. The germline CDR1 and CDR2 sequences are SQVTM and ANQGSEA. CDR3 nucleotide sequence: TGCAGCGTCGAGGGACAGGGAACATACAATGAGCAGTTCTTC. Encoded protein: CSVEGQGTYNEQFF.

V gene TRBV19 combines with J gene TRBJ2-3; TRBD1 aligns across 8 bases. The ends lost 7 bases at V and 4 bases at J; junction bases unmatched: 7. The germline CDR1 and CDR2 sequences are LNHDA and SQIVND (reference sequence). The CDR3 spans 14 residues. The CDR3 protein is CASKRQGMPDTQYF. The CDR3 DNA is TGTGCCAGTAAGAGACAGGGGATGCCAGATACGCAGTATTTT. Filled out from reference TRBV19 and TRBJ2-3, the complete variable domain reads DGGITQSPKYLFRKEGQNVTLSCEQNLNHDAMYWYRQDPGQGLRLIYYSQIVNDFQKGDIAEGYSVSREKKESFPLTVTSAQKNPTAFYLCASKRQGMPDTQYFGPGTRLTVL.

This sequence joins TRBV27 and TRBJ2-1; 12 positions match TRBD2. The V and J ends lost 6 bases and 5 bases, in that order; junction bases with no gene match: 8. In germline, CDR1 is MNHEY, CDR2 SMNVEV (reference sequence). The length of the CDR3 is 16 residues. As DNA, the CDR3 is TGTGCCAGCAGACTACTAGCGGGGGGATCCAACAATGAGCAGTTCTTC. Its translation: CASRLLAGGSNNEQFF.